This T cell receptor beta chain was obtained from a study of beta chain features in type 1 diabetes. The study's findings and limits: Any PCR bias toward short templates would affect both groups alike.

The isolated RNA, all of it, was reverse transcribed, so expressed TCRB transcripts were what got sequenced. The average output of naive, central memory and regulatory T cell samples was 3 million to 4 million reads. Measured with immunoSEQ multiplex PCR; TCRdb has only the in-frame clones, and not every one. The sample records roughly 400,000 clones, over 12% being singletons. Comment on this clone: The antigen is unknown.

V was pared by 4 bases and J by 2 bases, with 4 bases of the junction left unmatched. This CDR3 comprises 14 residues. Germline V gives CDR1 SGHTA, CDR2 FQGNSA. The TCR originated in a woman between 18 and 29 years old in good health. The chain links TRBV7-2 to TRBJ1-2, with 7 positions matching TRBD1. Sample: naive CD4+ T cells from blood. The CDR3 DNA sequence: TGTGCCAGCAGCTCGCCGACAGGGAACTATGGCTACACCTTC. This translates into CASSSPTGNYGYTF.